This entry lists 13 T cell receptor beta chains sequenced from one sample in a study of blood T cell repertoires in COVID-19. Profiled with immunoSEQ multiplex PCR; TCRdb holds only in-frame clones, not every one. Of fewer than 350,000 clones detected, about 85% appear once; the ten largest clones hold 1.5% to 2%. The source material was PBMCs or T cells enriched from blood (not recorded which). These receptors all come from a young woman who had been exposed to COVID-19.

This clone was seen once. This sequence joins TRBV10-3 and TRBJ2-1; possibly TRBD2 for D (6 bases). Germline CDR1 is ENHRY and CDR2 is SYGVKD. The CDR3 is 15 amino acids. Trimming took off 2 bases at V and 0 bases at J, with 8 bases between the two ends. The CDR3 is CAISEGGNSYNEQFF. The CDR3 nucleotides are TGTGCCATCAGTGAGGGCGGGAACTCCTACAATGAGCAGTTCTTC.

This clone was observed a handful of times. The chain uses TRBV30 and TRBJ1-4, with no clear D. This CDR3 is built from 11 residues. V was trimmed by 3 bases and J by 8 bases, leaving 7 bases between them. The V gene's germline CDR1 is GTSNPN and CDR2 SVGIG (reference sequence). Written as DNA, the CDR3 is TGTGCCTGGAGCCAGGCAGAAAAACTGTTTTTT. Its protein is CAWSQAEKLFF.

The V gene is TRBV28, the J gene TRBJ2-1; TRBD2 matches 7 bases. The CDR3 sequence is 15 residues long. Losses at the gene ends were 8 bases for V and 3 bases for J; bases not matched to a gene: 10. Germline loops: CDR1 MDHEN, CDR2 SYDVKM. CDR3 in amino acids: CASSSPGGRYNEQFF. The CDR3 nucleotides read TGTGCCAGCTCCTCCCCGGGGGGACGCTACAATGAGCAGTTCTTC.

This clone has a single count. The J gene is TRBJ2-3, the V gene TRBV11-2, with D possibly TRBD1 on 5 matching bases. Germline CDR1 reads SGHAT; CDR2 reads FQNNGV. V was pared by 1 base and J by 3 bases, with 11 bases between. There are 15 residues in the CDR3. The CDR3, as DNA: TGTGCCAGCAGCTTAGGTCAGGGTGAGACAGATACGCAGTATTTT. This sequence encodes CASSLGQGETDTQYF.

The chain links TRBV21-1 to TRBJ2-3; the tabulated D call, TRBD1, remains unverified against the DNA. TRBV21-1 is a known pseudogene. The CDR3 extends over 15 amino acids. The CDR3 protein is CASSARDRGTDTQYF. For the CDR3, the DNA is TGTGCCAGCAGCGCCCGGGACAGGGGCACAGATACGCAGTATTTT.

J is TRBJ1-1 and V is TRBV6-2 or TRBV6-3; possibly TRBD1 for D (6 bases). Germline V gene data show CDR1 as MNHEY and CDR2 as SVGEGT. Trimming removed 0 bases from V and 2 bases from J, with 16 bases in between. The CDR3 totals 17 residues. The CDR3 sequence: CASSYSTRGLINTEAFF. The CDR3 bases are TGTGCCAGCAGTTACTCGACCAGGGGCCTGATCAACACTGAAGCTTTCTTT.

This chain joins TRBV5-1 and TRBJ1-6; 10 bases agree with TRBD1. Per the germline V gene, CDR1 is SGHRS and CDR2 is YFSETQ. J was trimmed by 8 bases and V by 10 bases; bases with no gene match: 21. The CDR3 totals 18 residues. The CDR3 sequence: CASSTRDRGRSKDSPLHF. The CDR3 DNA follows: TGCGCCTCCTCCACAAGGGACAGGGGAAGGTCGAAGGATTCACCCCTCCACTTT.

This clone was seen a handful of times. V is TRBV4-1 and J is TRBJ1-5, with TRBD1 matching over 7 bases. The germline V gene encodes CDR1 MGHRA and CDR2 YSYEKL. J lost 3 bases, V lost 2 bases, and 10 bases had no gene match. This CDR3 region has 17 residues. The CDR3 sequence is CASSQILRGRVNQPQHF. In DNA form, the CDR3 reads TGCGCCAGCAGCCAAATATTAAGGGGGCGCGTCAATCAGCCCCAGCATTTT.

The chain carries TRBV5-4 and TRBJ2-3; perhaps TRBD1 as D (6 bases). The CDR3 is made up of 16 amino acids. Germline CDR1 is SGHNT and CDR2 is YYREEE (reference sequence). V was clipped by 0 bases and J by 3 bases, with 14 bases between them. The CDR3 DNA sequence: TGTGCCAGCAGCTTGGGCCCAGGGGCCGGTACAGATACGCAGTATTTT. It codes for CASSLGPGAGTDTQYF.

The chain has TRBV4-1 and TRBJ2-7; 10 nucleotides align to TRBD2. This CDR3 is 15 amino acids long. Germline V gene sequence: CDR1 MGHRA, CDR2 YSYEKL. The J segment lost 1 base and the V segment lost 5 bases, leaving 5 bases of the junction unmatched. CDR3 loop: CASSTRTSGSYEQYF. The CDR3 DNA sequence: TGCGCCAGCAGCACCCGGACTAGCGGTTCCTACGAGCAGTACTTC.

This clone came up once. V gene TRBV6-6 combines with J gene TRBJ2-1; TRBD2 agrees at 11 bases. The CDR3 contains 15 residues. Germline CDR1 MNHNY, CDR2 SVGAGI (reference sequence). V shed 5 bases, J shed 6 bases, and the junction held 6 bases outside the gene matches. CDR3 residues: CASSPGTSGFNEQFF. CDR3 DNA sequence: TGTGCCAGCAGTCCGGGGACTAGCGGCTTCAATGAGCAGTTCTTC.

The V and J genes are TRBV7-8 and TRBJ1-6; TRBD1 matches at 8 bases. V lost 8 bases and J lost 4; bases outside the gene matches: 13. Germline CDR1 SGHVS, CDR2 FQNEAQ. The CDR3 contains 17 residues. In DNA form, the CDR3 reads TGTGCCAGCCACGAGTCTTCGACAGGGGTATATAATTCACCCCTCCACTTT. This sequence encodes CASHESSTGVYNSPLHF.

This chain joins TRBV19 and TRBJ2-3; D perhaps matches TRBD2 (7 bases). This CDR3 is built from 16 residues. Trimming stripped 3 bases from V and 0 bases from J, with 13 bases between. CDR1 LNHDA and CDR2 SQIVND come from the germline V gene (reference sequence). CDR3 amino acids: CASSIAGADSTDTQYF. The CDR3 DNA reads TGTGCCAGTAGTATCGCGGGGGCGGATAGCACAGATACGCAGTATTTT.